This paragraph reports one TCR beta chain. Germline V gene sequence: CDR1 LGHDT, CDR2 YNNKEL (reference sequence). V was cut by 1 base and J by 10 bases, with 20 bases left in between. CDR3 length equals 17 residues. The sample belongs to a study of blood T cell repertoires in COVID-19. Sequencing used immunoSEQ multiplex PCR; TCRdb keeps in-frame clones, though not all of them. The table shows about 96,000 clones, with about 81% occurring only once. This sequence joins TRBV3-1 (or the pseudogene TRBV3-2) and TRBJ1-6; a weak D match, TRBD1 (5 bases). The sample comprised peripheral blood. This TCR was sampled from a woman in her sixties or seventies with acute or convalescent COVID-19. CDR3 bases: TGTGCCAGCAGCCAAGCAAGGGGTGGGAGGGGACTCTCACCCCTCCACTTT. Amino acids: CASSQARGGRGLSPLHF.